This record concerns one TCR beta chain sequence. Its target is not known. The method, 5' RACE with UMI labels, was used to prepare the TRB cDNA libraries. From the 5' RACE reads, TCRdb lists one entry per CDR3 protein and no DNA. The sample table includes 50,000 to 65,000 distinct CDR3 sequences. The data stem from a study of CXCR3-negative and CXCR3-positive naive CD8 T cells. About the study: TRB reads totalled about 135 million, about 1.5 +/- 0.3 million per library.

Study-level findings and limits: Memory, not naive, CXCR3-negative and CXCR3-positive cells differed in TRBV-TRBJ usage. Sequencing showed both naive subsets with comparably high diversity, and memory CD8+ cells much lower. The study found more hydrophobic TRB CDR3s in CXCR3-positive naive cells than in CXCR3-negative naive cells.

The germline CDR1 and CDR2 sequences are SGHTA and FQGNSA. The CDR3 runs to 14 residues. The gene calls are TRBV7-2 and TRBJ2-7; with no DNA, the TCRdb D assignment of TRBD2 cannot be verified. Sequenced: naive CXCR3+ CD8+ T cells from blood. Subset defined: CD45RO-CCR7+CD27+CD95- naive CD8+ T cells expressing CXCR3 (TNR3+). This TCR derives from a human donor in good health. Some clones in this sample may be carry-over from other donors' samples. CDR3 region: CASSPVRTAYEQYF.